The clone carrying this TCR beta chain was recorded once. Sequenced by immunoSEQ multiplex PCR; TCRdb stores in-frame clones only, minus some. The table records about 50,000 clones, 75% to 80% of them present only once. The germline V gene encodes CDR1 SGHAT and CDR2 FQNNGV. Trimming at V came to 5 bases and at J to 2 bases, leaving 6 bases not matched to a gene. The CDR3 loop spans 17 amino acids. These data come from a study of blood T cell repertoires in COVID-19. Study at large: Italy, Spain and the United States were the sources of the convalescent and acute COVID-19 samples.

Sequenced input: peripheral blood. The chain couples TRBV11-2 to TRBJ2-3; 14 bases map to TRBD2. The receptor comes from a man aged 45-60 years with active or convalescent COVID-19. The CDR3 loop reads CASSGRTSGGPTDTQYF. The CDR3 DNA reads TGTGCCAGCAGCGGTAGGACTAGCGGGGGGCCCACAGATACGCAGTATTTT.